This T cell receptor (beta chain) originates from a study of Graves' ophthalmopathy and Graves' hyperthyroidism. Study conclusions and caveats: Cross-validated, the 13-signature model showed 87.88%/81.08% sensitivity/specificity, and 80%/75% in the test set.

Points on this clonotype: Its cognate antigen is unknown. Mismatch with germline at one junction end may stem from a read error.

Scientists amplified the TCR beta CDR3 regions from RNA transcripts. Second-round multiplex PCR came after first-round RT-PCR with HTBI primers. A single record per CDR3 protein comes from TCRdb applying MiXCR to the multiplex PCR reads. The table lists 400,000 to 450,000 distinct CDR3 sequences, roughly 20% of them singletons, with roughly 3% in the top ten. This CDR3 comprises 16 residues. Germline CDR1 reads SGHAT; CDR2 reads FQNNGV. Cases classed as stable hyperthyroidism had no ophthalmopathy within 18 months of follow-up. Thyroid ultrasound, orbital computed tomography, TRAb, serum thyroxine and clinical symptoms formed the basis of diagnosis. The authors isolated PBMCs from more than 9 ml of fresh peripheral blood.

The sequencing sample was made of peripheral blood. V gene TRBV11-2 combines with J gene TRBJ2-2, with 10 bases matching TRBD2. The receptor was derived from a woman younger than 35 with stable Graves' hyperthyroidism. DNA of the CDR3: TGTGCCAGCAGCTCAGGACTAGCGGCGAACACCGGGGAGCTGTGTTTT. Translation gives CASSSGLAANTGELCF.